This T cell receptor beta chain was sequenced in a study of T cells in Graves' hyperthyroidism and ophthalmopathy. Overall study: Before treatment of any kind, peripheral blood was taken at initial diagnosis. Study outcomes and limitations: Expanded thyroid clonotypes (above 0.001) were mostly also found in blood.

Amplified TCR beta CDR3 regions derived from RNA transcripts. Initially, a first-round RT-PCR of the TCR CDR3 employed the HTBI primer set. TCRdb passed the multiplex PCR reads through MiXCR, listing each CDR3 protein once. The sample has under 800,000 distinct CDR3 sequences; less than 15% are singletons. With respect to this clonotype: The antigen is not known.

The PBMCs were taken from around 9 ml of fresh peripheral blood. This CDR3 comprises 18 residues. Unmatched junction bases numbered 16, after V lost 2 bases and J lost 3 bases. Per germline, CDR1 MDHEN and CDR2 SYDVKM. This receptor was obtained from a woman between 18 and 29 years old with Graves' hyperthyroidism. The specimen was blood. This chain joins TRBV28 and TRBJ2-7; 7 positions match TRBD1. DNA of the CDR3: TGTGCCAGCAGTTTAAGTCCGGACAGGTTTCGCTCAAACTACGAGCAGTACTTC. It codes for CASSLSPDRFRSNYEQYF. Complete variable domain (other parts from reference TRBV28 and TRBJ2-7): DVKVTQSSRYLVKRTGEKVFLECVQDMDHENMFWYRQDPGLGLRLIYFSYDVKMKEKGDIPEGYSVSREKKERFSLILESASTNQTSMYLCASSLSPDRFRSNYEQYFGPGTRLTVT.